These T cell receptor beta chains were read from a single sample in a study of blood T cell repertoires in COVID-19. Repertoires were generated with immunoSEQ multiplex PCR, while TCRdb's copy carries only in-frame clones and drops some. The table records under 250,000 clones, roughly four fifths of them present only once. The sequenced sample consisted of peripheral blood. The receptors shown here come from a woman aged 70-85 years with acute or convalescent COVID-19. Each CDR3 is given with its conserved first and last residue. D genes are given only for firm matches. The size field is filled for only some rows; it gives once, few, many or a size class.

D: NA; J: TRBJ1-6; V: TRBV5-8; size: few; CDR3: CASSPLDRPAGNSPLHF; DNA: TGTGCCAGCAGCCCCCTAGACAGGCCGGCGGGTAATTCACCCCTCCACTTT
D: TRBD1; J: TRBJ1-2; V: TRBV4-3; size: few; CDR3: CASSQARQGYGYTF; DNA: TGCGCCAGCAGCCAAGCGAGACAGGGCTATGGCTACACCTTC
D: NA; J: TRBJ2-3; V: TRBV7-2; size: NA; CDR3: CASSLATGSNTQYF; DNA: TGTGCCAGCAGCTTAGCGACAGGTTCGAATACGCAGTATTTT
D: NA; J: TRBJ1-1; V: TRBV3-1/TRBV3-2; size: NA; CDR3: CASSPGTEAFF; DNA: TGTGCCAGCAGCCCGGGGACTGAAGCTTTCTTT
D: NA; J: TRBJ1-6; V: TRBV28; size: few; CDR3: CASSPSDGALHF; DNA: TGTGCCAGCAGTCCCTCAGACGGGGCCCTCCACTTT
D: TRBD1; J: TRBJ1-2; V: TRBV5-1; size: NA; CDR3: CASSLVGDSPLNYGYTF; DNA: TGCGCCAGCAGCTTGGTTGGGGACAGTCCTTTGAACTATGGCTACACCTTC
D: TRBD1; J: TRBJ1-6; V: TRBV4-3; size: NA; CDR3: CASSIDRGNSPLHF; DNA: TGCGCCAGCAGTATCGACAGGGGTAATTCACCCCTCCACTTT
D: NA; J: TRBJ1-1; V: TRBV28; size: NA; CDR3: CASTLQVGTEAFF; DNA: TGTGCCAGCACCCTACAGGTCGGAACTGAAGCTTTCTTT
D: NA; J: TRBJ2-7; V: TRBV6-5; size: NA; CDR3: CASRRFQGEQYF; DNA: TGTGCCAGCAGGAGGTTTCAGGGCGAGCAGTACTTC
D: TRBD1; J: TRBJ1-1; V: TRBV4-3; size: few; CDR3: CASSQDMNRGTEAFF; DNA: TGCGCCAGCAGCCAAGACATGAACAGGGGAACTGAAGCTTTCTTT
D: TRBD1; J: TRBJ2-1; V: TRBV7-9; size: NA; CDR3: CASSLAGTGTEQFF; DNA: TGTGCCAGCAGCTTAGCGGGGACAGGGACAGAGCAGTTCTTC
D: NA; J: TRBJ1-2; V: TRBV30; size: few; CDR3: CAWRKGEGYGYTF; DNA: TGTGCCTGGAGGAAGGGAGAGGGCTATGGCTACACCTTC
D: TRBD1; J: TRBJ2-3; V: TRBV7-9; size: once; CDR3: CASSLVTGGDTQYF; DNA: TGTGCCAGCAGCTTAGTTACAGGGGGCGATACGCAGTATTTT
D: TRBD2; J: TRBJ2-5; V: TRBV6-5; size: NA; CDR3: CASSSGGALFETQYF; DNA: TGTGCCAGCAGTTCCGGGGGGGCCTTATTTGAGACCCAGTACTTC
D: NA; J: TRBJ2-7; V: TRBV7-8; size: few; CDR3: CASSLGYSGEQYF; DNA: TGTGCCAGCAGCTTAGGGTACAGCGGGGAGCAGTACTTC
D: TRBD1; J: TRBJ1-1; V: TRBV7-9; size: NA; CDR3: CASSQGGQGTEAFF; DNA: TGTGCCAGCAGCCAAGGGGGCCAGGGTACTGAAGCTTTCTTT
D: NA; J: TRBJ1-2; V: TRBV7-9; size: few; CDR3: CASSLDSFYGYTF; DNA: TGTGCCAGCAGCTTGGACAGTTTCTATGGCTACACCTTC
D: NA; J: TRBJ2-5; V: TRBV7-9; size: NA; CDR3: CASSLDILETQYF; DNA: TGTGCCAGCAGCTTGGACATTCTAGAGACCCAGTACTTC
D: TRBD1; J: TRBJ2-2; V: TRBV24-1; size: NA; CDR3: CATSDFMGQGRTGELFF; DNA: TGTGCCACCAGTGATTTTATGGGACAGGGGAGGACCGGGGAGCTGTTTTTT
D: TRBD1; J: TRBJ1-2; V: TRBV6-5; size: NA; CDR3: CASSRQGARYGYTF; DNA: TGTGCCAGCAGTCGACAGGGGGCGAGGTATGGCTACACCTTC
D: NA; J: TRBJ1-1; V: TRBV5-1; size: once; CDR3: CASSLVSGNTEAFF; DNA: TGCGCCAGCAGCTTGGTTTCCGGGAACACTGAAGCTTTCTTT
D: TRBD2; J: TRBJ2-3; V: TRBV6-1; size: NA; CDR3: CASSEYPGLAGGKGTDTQYF; DNA: TGTGCCAGCAGTGAATATCCTGGACTAGCGGGGGGTAAGGGGACAGATACGCAGTATTTT
D: NA; J: TRBJ1-2; V: TRBV7-2; size: NA; CDR3: CASSTSGAYGYTF; DNA: TGTGCCAGCAGCACCAGCGGGGCCTATGGCTACACCTTC
D: TRBD2; J: TRBJ2-1; V: TRBV4-1; size: NA; CDR3: CASSQDAGGYLREQFF; DNA: TGCGCCAGCAGCCAAGATGCCGGGGGGTATTTACGGGAGCAGTTCTTC
D: TRBD1; J: TRBJ1-3; V: TRBV27; size: few; CDR3: CASSRGTSGNTIYF; DNA: TGTGCCAGCAGCAGGGGGACCTCTGGAAACACCATATATTTT
D: TRBD1; J: TRBJ2-2; V: TRBV20-1; size: NA; CDR3: CSAVRQGQLFF; DNA: TGCAGTGCGGTCCGACAGGGGCAGCTGTTTTTT
D: TRBD1; J: TRBJ1-1; V: TRBV5-4; size: NA; CDR3: CASSFPEGQGAQKAFF; DNA: TGTGCCAGCAGCTTCCCAGAGGGACAGGGGGCGCAGAAAGCTTTCTTT
D: NA; J: TRBJ2-4; V: TRBV4-3; size: NA; CDR3: CASSQEGPENIQYF; DNA: TGCGCCAGCAGCCAAGAGGGGCCAGAAAACATTCAGTACTTC
D: TRBD2; J: TRBJ2-1; V: TRBV11-2; size: NA; CDR3: CASSRERPGLAGANEQFF; DNA: TGTGCCAGCAGCCGAGAGCGTCCGGGACTAGCGGGGGCAAATGAGCAGTTCTTC
D: TRBD1; J: TRBJ1-4; V: TRBV3-1/TRBV3-2; size: NA; CDR3: CASSPGQGEKLFF; DNA: TGTGCCAGCAGCCCGGGACAGGGGGAAAAACTGTTTTTT
D: TRBD1; J: TRBJ2-1; V: TRBV4-2; size: NA; CDR3: CASSQDLRGPYNEQFF; DNA: TGTGCCAGCAGCCAAGATCTGAGGGGGCCTTACAATGAGCAGTTCTTC
D: NA; J: TRBJ2-1; V: TRBV5-5; size: NA; CDR3: CASTTAGTELSSYNEQFF; DNA: TGTGCCAGCACCACGGCAGGCACCGAGCTGAGCTCCTACAATGAGCAGTTCTTC
D: TRBD2; J: TRBJ2-2; V: TRBV5-1; size: NA; CDR3: CASTLAGMNTGELFF; DNA: TGCGCCAGCACGCTAGCGGGGATGAACACCGGGGAGCTGTTTTTT
D: TRBD1; J: TRBJ1-4; V: TRBV2; size: NA; CDR3: CASSSGTGGIGKLFF; DNA: TGTGCCAGCAGTTCCGGGACAGGGGGCATCGGAAAACTGTTTTTT
D: TRBD1; J: TRBJ1-2; V: TRBV6-5; size: NA; CDR3: CASSNPWTGYGYTF; DNA: TGTGCCAGCAGTAACCCCTGGACAGGGTATGGCTACACCTTC
D: TRBD1; J: TRBJ1-2; V: TRBV5-4; size: NA; CDR3: CASSPITGTGSYGYTF; DNA: TGTGCCAGCAGCCCTATAACCGGGACAGGGTCCTATGGCTACACCTTC
D: NA; J: TRBJ1-5; V: TRBV2; size: NA; CDR3: CASSATGFNQPQHF; DNA: TGTGCCAGCAGTGCTACAGGTTTCAATCAGCCCCAGCATTTT
D: TRBD1; J: TRBJ1-5; V: TRBV6-6; size: NA; CDR3: CASSETDRVRQPQHF; DNA: TGTGCCAGCAGCGAGACGGACAGGGTGCGGCAGCCCCAGCATTTT
D: TRBD1; J: TRBJ1-1; V: TRBV5-8; size: NA; CDR3: CASSFLPGGTEAFF; DNA: TGTGCCAGCAGCTTCCTCCCAGGGGGGACTGAAGCTTTCTTT